This record concerns one TCR beta chain sequence. Its antigen remains unidentified. The sample originates from a study of T cells after yellow fever vaccination. Study-wide results and caveats: The study re-detected most primary-vaccination clones after the booster (roughly 95% CD4, almost 90% CD8). Peaking faster, on day 5 versus 15, the secondary response was nonetheless weaker. Within FACS-sorted repertoires, abundant clonotypes contaminating from the bulk population could be present.

UMIs and a universal primer site were added when TCR cDNA was made by 5'RACE template switching. MiXCR, run by TCRdb on the 5' RACE reads, gives a single entry per CDR3 protein. The sample has 100,000 to 150,000 distinct CDR3 sequences, roughly 8.2% seen once. J gave up 8 bases and V 3 bases, and 4 bases lay outside the gene matches. This CDR3 contains 13 residues. From germline, CDR1 is MNHEY and CDR2 SVGEGT. This clonotype was sampled from a man between 18 and 29 years old who received the YFV17D yellow fever vaccine. This sequence joins TRBV6-2 or TRBV6-3 and TRBJ2-1; 7 nucleotides align to TRBD1. The sequenced sample was CD8+ T cells sorted from PBMCs, obtained on the day of the yellow fever booster vaccination. DNA for the CDR3: TGTGCCAGCAGTTATAGTCAGGGGGATGAGCAGTTCTTC. It codes for CASSYSQGDEQFF.